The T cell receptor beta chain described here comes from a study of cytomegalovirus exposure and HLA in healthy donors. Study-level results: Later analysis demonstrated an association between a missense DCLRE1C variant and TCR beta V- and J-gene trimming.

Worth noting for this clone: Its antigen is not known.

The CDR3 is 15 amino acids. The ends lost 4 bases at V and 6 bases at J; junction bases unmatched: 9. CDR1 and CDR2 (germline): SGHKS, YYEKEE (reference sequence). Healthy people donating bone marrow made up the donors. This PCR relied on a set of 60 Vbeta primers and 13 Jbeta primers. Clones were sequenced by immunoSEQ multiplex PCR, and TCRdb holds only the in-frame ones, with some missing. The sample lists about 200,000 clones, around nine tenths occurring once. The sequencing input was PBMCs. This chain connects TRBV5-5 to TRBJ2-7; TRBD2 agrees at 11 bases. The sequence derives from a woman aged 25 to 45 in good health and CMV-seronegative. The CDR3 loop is CASSTLAGGPGEQYF. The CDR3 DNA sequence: TGTGCCAGCAGCACCTTAGCGGGAGGGCCTGGCGAGCAGTACTTC.